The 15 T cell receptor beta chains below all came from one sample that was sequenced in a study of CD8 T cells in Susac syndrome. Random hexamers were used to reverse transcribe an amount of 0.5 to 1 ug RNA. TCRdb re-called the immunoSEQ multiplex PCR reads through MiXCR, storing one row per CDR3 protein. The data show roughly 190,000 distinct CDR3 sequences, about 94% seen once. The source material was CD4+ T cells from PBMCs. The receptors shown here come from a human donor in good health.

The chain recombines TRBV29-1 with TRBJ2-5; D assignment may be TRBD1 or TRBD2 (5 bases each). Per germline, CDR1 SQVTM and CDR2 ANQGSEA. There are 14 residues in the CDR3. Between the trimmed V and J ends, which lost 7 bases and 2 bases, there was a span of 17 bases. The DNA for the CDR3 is TGCAGCGGCAGGGTACGGGACGTACAAGAGACCCAGTACTTC. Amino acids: CSGRVRDVQETQYF.

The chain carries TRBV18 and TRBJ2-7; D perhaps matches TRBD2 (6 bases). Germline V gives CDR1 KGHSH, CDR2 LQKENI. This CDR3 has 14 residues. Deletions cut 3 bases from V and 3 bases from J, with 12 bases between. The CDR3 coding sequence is TGTGCCAGCTCACCGGAAGGAGGGTTCTACGAGCAGTACTTC. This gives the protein CASSPEGGFYEQYF.

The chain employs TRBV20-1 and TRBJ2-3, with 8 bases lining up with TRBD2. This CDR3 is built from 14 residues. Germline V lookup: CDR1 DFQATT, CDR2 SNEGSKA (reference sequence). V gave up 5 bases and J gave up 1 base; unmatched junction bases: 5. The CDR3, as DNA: TGCAGTGCTCATAGCGGGACCCGCACAGATACGCAGTATTTT. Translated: CSAHSGTRTDTQYF.

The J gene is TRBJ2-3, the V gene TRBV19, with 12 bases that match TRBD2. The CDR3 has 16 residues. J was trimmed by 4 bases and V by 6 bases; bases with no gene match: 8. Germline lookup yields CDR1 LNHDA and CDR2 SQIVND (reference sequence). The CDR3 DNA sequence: TGTGCCAGTAGGTCTAGCGGGAGGGGATTTGCAGATACGCAGTATTTT. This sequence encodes CASRSSGRGFADTQYF.

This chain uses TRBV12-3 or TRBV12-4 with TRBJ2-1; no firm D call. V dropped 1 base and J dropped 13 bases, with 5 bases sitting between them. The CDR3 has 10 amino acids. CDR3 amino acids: CASSLEGQFF. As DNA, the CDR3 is TGTGCCAGCAGTTTAGAGGGACAGTTCTTC.

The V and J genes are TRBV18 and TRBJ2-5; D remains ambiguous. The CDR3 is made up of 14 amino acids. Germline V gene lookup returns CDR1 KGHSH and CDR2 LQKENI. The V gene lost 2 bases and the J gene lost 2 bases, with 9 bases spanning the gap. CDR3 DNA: TGTGCCAGCTCACCAAGCCCAGCTCAAGAGACCCAGTACTTC. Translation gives CASSPSPAQETQYF.

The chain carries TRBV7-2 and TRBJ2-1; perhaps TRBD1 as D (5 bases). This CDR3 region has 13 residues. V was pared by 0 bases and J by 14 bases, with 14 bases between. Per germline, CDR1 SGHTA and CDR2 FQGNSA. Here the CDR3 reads CASSLAPGLVEFF. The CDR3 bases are TGTGCCAGCAGCTTAGCGCCAGGGCTCGTTGAGTTCTTC.

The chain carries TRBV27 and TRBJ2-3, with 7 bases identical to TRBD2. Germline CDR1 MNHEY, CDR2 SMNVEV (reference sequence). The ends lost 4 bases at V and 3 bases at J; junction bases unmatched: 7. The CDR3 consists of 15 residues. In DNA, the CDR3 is TGTGCCAGCAGTTGGGAGGGGCGAAGGACAGATACGCAGTATTTT. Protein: CASSWEGRRTDTQYF.

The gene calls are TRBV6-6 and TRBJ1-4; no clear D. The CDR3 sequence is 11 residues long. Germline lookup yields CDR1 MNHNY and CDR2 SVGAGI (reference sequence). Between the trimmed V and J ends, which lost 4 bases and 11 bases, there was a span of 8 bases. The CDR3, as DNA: TGTGCCAGCAGTTGGAGTGTCAAACTGTTTTTT. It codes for CASSWSVKLFF.

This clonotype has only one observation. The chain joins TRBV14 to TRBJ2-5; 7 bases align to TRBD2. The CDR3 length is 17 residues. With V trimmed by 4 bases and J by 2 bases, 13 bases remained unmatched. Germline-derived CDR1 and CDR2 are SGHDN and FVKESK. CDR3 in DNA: TGTGCCAGCAGCCCCGGGAGGAGCGGACTCCGGCAAGAGACCCAGTACTTC. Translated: CASSPGRSGLRQETQYF.

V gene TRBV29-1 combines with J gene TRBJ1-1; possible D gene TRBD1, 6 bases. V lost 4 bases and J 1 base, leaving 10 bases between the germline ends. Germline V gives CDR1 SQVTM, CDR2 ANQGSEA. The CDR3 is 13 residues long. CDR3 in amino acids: CSVVLGGNTEAFF. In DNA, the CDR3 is TGCAGCGTTGTTTTAGGGGGGAACACTGAAGCTTTCTTT.

The CDR3 DNA reads TGTGCCGGGACTCCGGGGACCCAAGAGACCCAGTACTTC. Translating gives CAGTPGTQETQYF. The chain couples TRBV2 to TRBJ2-5, with D possibly matching TRBD2 (6 bases). Trimming left V 11 bases short and J 1 base short, with 14 bases between. CDR1 and CDR2 (germline): SNHLY, FYNNEI. The CDR3 is made up of 13 amino acids.

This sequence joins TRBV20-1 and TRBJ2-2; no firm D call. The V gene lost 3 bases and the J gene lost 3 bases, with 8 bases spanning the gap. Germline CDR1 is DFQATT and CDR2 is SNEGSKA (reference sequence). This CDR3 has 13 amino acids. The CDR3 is CSARFRDTGELFF. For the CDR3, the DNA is TGCAGTGCTAGGTTCCGCGACACCGGGGAGCTGTTTTTT.

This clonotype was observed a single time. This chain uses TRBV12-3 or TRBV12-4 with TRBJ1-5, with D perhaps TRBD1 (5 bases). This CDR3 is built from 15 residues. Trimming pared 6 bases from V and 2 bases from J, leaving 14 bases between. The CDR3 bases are TGTGCCAGCAGGGAGGGTACAGGCGGCAATCAGCCCCAGCATTTT. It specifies CASREGTGGNQPQHF.

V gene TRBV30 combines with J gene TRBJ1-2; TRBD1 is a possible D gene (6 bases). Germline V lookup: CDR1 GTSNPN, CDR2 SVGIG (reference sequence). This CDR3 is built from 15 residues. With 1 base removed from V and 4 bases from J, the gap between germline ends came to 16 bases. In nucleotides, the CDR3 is TGTGCCTGGAGTGAAGGACAGCCCGTAGCCTATGGCTACACCTTC. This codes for CAWSEGQPVAYGYTF.